This T cell receptor (beta chain) was captured in a study of cytomegalovirus exposure and HLA in healthy donors. The wider study: There were fewer than 130 million unique TCR beta sequences, drawn from approximately 180 million T cells, in an earlier analysis.

The study, taken as a whole, reports: According to reports, the classifier identified cytomegalovirus status with high specificity and sensitivity. Most TCR beta V segments were productive about 87% or about 30% of the time in an earlier analysis.

This clone appeared a single time. As yet, its antigen is unknown. Nominally healthy donors were sampled, though unrecorded immune exposures were likely. V lost 5 bases and J 1 base, leaving 10 bases between the germline ends. This CDR3 spans 14 amino acids. The germline CDR1 and CDR2 sequences are MNHEY and SVGAGI. Use of 60 Vbeta and 13 Jbeta primers characterized the PCR. The table came from immunoSEQ multiplex PCR; TCRdb's copy has only in-frame clones and leaves some out. The sample has fewer than 200,000 clones, about four fifths seen once. Input material: PBMCs. This chain links TRBV6-5 with TRBJ2-3; D might be TRBD2 (5 bases). The sequence was collected from a woman in her twenties or thirties in good health and CMV-seropositive. The CDR3 here is CASSQTGGTDTQYF. The CDR3 DNA reads as TGTGCCAGCAGTCAGACCGGGGGCACAGATACGCAGTATTTT.